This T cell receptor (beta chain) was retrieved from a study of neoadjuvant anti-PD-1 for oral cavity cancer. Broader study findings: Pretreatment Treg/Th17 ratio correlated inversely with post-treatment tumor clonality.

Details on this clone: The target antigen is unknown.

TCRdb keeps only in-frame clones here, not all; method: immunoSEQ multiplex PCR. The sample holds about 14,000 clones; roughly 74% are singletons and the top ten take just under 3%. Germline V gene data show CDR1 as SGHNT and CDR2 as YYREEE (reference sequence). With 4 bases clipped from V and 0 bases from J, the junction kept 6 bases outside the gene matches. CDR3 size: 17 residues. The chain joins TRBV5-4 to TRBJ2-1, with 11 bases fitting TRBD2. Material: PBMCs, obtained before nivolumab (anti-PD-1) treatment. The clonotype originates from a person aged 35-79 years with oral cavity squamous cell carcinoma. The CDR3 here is CASSPAGTSGSYNEQFF. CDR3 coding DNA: TGTGCCAGCAGCCCCGCCGGGACTAGCGGCTCCTACAATGAGCAGTTCTTC.